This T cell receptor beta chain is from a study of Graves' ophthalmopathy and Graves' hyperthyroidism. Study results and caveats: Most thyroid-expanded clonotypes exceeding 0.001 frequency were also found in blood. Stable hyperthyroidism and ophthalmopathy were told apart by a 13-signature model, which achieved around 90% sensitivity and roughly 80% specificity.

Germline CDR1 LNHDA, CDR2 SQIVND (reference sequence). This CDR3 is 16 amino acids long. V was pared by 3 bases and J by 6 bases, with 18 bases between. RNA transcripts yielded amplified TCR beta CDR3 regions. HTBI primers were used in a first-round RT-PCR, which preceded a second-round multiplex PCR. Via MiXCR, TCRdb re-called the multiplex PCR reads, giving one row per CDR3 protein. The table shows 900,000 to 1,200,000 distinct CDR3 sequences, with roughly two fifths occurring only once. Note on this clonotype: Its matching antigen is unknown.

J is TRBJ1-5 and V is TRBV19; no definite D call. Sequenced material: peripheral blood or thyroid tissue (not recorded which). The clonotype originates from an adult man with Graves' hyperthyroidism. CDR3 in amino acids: CASSIREWAGAQPQHF. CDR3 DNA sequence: TGTGCCAGTAGTATCAGAGAGTGGGCAGGAGCTCAGCCCCAGCATTTT. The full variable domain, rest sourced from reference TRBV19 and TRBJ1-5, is DGGITQSPKYLFRKEGQNVTLSCEQNLNHDAMYWYRQDPGQGLRLIYYSQIVNDFQKGDIAEGYSVSREKKESFPLTVTSAQKNPTAFYLCASSIREWAGAQPQHFGDGTRLSIL.